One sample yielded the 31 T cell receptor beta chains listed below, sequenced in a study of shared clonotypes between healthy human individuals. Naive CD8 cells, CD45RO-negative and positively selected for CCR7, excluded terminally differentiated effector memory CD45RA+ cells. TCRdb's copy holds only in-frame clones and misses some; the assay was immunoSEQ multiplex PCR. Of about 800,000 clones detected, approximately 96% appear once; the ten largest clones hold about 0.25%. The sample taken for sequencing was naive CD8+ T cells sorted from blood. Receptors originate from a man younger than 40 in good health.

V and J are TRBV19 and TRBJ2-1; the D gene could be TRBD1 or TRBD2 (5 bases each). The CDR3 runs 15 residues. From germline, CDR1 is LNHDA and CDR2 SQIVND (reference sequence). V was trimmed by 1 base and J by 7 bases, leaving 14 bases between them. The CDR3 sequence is CASSIARGGWNEQFF. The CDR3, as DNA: TGTGCCAGTAGTATAGCCCGGGGCGGGTGGAATGAGCAGTTCTTC.

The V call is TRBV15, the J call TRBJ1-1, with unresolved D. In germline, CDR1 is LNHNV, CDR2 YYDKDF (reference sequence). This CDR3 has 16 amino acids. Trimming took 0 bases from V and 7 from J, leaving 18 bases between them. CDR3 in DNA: TGTGCCACCAGCAGAGATTGGGCGACCGACGAGGGTGAAGCTTTCTTT. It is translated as CATSRDWATDEGEAFF.

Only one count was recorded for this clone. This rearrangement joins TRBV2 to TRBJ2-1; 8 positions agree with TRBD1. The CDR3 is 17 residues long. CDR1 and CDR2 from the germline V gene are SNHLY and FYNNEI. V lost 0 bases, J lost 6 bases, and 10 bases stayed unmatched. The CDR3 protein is CASSEAEDRVWVNEQFF. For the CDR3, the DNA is TGTGCCAGCAGTGAAGCAGAGGACAGGGTTTGGGTCAATGAGCAGTTCTTC.

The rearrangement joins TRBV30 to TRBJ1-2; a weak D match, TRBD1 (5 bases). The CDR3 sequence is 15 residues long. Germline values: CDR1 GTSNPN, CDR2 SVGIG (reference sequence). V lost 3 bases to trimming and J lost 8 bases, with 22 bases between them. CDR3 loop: CAWSTGVGAGWGYTF. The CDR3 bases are TGTGCCTGGAGCACCGGGGTAGGGGCCGGTTGGGGCTACACCTTC.

The CDR3 protein is CASSLPRVPTGELFF. DNA of the CDR3: TGTGCCAGCAGTTTACCGAGAGTCCCCACCGGGGAGCTGTTTTTT. The J gene is TRBJ2-2, the V gene TRBV27, with unresolved D. Germline-derived CDR1 and CDR2 are MNHEY and SMNVEV (reference sequence). The CDR3 runs to 15 residues. Trimming stripped 2 bases from V and 4 bases from J, with 11 bases between.

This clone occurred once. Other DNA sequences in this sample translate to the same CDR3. DNA of the CDR3: TGTGCCAGCAGTTTGGGACGTAACACTGAAGCTTTCTTT. Translation: CASSLGRNTEAFF. V gene TRBV28 combines with J gene TRBJ1-1, with D possibly TRBD1 on 5 matching bases. V was cut by 3 bases and J by 2 bases, with 7 bases left in between. The CDR3 sequence is 13 residues long. Per germline, CDR1 MDHEN and CDR2 SYDVKM.

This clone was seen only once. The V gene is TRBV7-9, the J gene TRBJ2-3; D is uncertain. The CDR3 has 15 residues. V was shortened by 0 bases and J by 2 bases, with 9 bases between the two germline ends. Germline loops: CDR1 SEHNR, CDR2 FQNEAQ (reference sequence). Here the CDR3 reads CASSLAGQNTDTQYF. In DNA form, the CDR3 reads TGTGCCAGCAGCTTAGCAGGGCAGAACACAGATACGCAGTATTTT.

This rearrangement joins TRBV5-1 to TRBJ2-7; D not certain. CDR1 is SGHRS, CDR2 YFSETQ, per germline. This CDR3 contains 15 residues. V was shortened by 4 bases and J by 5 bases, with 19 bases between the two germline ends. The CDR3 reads CASSPPAPISHEQYF. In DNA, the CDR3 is TGCGCCAGCAGCCCCCCCGCTCCCATTTCCCACGAGCAGTACTTC.

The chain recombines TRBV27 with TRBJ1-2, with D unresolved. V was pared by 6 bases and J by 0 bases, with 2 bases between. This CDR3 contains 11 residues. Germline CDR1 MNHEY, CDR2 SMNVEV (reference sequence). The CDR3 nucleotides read TGTGCCAGCAGAACTAACTATGGCTACACCTTC. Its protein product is CASRTNYGYTF.

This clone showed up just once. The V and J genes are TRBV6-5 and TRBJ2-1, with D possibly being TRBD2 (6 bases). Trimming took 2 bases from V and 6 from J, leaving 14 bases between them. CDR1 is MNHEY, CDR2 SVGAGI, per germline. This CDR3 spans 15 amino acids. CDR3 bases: TGTGCCAGCAGTTACGTCGGGGGATTGGGCAATGAGCAGTTCTTC. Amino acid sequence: CASSYVGGLGNEQFF.

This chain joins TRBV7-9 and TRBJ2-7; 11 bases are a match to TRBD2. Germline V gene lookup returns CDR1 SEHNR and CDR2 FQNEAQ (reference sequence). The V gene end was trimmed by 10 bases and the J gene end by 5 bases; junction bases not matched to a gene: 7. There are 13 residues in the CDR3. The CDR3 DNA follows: TGTGCCACAGGGACTAGCGGACCTGACGAGCAGTACTTC. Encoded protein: CATGTSGPDEQYF.

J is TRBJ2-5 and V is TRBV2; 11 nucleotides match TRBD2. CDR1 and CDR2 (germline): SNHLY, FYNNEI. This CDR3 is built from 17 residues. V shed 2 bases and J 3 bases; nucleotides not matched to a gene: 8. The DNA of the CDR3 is TGTGCCAGCAGTGAATGGACTAGCGGGCTCACAGAAGAGACCCAGTACTTC. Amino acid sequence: CASSEWTSGLTEETQYF.

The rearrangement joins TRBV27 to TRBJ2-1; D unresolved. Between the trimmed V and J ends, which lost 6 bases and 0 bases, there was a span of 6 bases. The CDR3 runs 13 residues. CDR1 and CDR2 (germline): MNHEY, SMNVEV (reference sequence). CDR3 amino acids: CASSPPSYNEQFF. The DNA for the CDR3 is TGTGCCAGCAGCCCTCCCTCCTACAATGAGCAGTTCTTC.

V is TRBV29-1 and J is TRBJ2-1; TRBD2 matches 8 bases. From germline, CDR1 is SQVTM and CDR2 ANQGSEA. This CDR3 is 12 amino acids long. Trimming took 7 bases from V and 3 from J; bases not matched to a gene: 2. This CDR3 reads CSARGGYNEQFF. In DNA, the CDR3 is TGCAGCGCCCGGGGGGGCTACAATGAGCAGTTCTTC.

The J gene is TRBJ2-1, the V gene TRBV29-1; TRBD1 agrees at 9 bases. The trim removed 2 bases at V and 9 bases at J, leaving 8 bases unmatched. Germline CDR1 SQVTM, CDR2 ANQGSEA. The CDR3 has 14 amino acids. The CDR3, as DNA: TGCAGCGTTGAATTACAGGGGGCGCGGGGTGAGCAGTTCTTC. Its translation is CSVELQGARGEQFF.

CDR3 DNA: TGTGCCAGCAGTTATGCCCCTATTCACGAGCAGTACTTC. Translated, it gives CASSYAPIHEQYF. The V and J genes are TRBV6-6 and TRBJ2-7, with no clear D. V lost 3 bases and J lost 5, with 11 bases in between. Germline V lookup: CDR1 MNHNY, CDR2 SVGAGI (reference sequence). The CDR3 has 13 residues.

CDR3 nucleotide sequence: TGTGCCAGCAGCTTAGGGGTTGGGGGAGATACGCAGTATTTT. It translates to CASSLGVGGDTQYF. This chain links TRBV11-2 with TRBJ2-3; D is possibly TRBD1 or TRBD2 (5 bases each). From germline, CDR1 is SGHAT and CDR2 FQNNGV. CDR3 length: 14 residues. V was clipped by 1 base and J by 5 bases, with 10 bases between them. Full variable domain (remainder filled in from reference TRBV11-2 and TRBJ2-3): EAGVAQSPRYKIIEKRQSVAFWCNPISGHATLYWYQQILGQGPKLLIQFQNNGVVDDSQLPKDRFSAERLKGVDSTLKIQPAKLEDSAVYLCASSLGVGGDTQYFGPGTRLTVL.

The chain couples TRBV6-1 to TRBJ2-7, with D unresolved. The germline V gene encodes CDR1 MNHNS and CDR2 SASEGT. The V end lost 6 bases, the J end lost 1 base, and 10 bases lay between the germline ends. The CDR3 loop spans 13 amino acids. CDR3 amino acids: CASRDGSSYEQYF. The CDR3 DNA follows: TGTGCCAGCAGGGACGGTTCATCCTACGAGCAGTACTTC.

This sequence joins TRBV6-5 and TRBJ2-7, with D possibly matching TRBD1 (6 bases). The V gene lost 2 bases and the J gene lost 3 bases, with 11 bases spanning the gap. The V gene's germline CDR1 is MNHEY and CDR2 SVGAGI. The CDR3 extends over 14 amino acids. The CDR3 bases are TGTGCCAGCAGTTACGTGGGGGCGTACTACGAGCAGTACTTC. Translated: CASSYVGAYYEQYF.

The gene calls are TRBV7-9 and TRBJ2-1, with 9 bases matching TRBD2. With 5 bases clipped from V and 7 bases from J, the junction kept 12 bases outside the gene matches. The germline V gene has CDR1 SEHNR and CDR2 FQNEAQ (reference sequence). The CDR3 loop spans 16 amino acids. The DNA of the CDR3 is TGTGCCAGCAGCCCGCCCGGTTTGCTAGCGGGAAATGAGCAGTTCTTC. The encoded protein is CASSPPGLLAGNEQFF.

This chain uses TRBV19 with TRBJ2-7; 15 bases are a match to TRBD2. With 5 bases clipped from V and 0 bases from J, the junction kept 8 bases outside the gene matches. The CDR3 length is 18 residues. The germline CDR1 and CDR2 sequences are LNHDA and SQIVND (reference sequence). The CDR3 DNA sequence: TGTGCCAGTAGTTACGGACTAGCGGGAGGGACGAGCTCCTACGAGCAGTACTTC. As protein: CASSYGLAGGTSSYEQYF.

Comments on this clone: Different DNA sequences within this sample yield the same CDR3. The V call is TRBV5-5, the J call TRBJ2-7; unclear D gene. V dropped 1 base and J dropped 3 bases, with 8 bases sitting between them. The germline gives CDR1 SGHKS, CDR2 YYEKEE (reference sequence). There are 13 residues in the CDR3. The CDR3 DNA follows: TGTGCCAGCAGCTTGACGTTAAACTACGAGCAGTACTTC. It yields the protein CASSLTLNYEQYF. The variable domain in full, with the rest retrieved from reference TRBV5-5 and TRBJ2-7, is DAGVTQSPTHLIKTRGQQVTLRCSPISGHKSVSWYQQVLGQGPQFIFQYYEKEERGRGNFPDRFSARQFPNYSSELNVNALLLGDSALYLCASSLTLNYEQYFGPGTRLTVT.

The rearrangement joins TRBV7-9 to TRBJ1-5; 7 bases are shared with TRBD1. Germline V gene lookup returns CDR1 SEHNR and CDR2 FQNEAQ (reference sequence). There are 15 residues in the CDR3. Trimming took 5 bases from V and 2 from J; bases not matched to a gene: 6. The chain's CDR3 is CASSEDRVGNQPQHF. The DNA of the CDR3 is TGTGCCAGCAGCGAAGACAGGGTCGGCAATCAGCCCCAGCATTTT.

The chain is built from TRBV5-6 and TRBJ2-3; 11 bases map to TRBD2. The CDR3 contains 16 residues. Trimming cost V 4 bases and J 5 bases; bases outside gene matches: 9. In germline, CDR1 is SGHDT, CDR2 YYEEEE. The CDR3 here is CASSVPTSGIEDTQYF. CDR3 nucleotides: TGTGCCAGCAGCGTCCCGACTAGCGGGATTGAAGATACGCAGTATTTT.

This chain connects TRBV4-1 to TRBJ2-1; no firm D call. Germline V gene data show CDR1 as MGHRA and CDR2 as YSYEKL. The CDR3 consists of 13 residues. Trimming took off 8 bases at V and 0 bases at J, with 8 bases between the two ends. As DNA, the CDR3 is TGCGCCAGCCTAGGTAGCTCCTACAATGAGCAGTTCTTC. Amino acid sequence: CASLGSSYNEQFF.

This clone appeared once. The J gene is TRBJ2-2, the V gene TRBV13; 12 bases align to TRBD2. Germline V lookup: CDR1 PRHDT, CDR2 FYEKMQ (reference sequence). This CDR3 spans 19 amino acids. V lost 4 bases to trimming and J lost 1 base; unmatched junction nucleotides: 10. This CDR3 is CASSSRTAGLAGNTGELFF. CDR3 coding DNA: TGTGCCAGCAGCTCGCGGACGGCGGGACTAGCGGGGAACACCGGGGAGCTGTTTTTT.

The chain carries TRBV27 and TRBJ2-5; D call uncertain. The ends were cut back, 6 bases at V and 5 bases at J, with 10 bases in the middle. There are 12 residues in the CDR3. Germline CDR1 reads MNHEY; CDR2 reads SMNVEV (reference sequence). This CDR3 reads CASRGTGETQYF. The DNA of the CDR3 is TGTGCCAGCAGGGGTACTGGGGAGACCCAGTACTTC.

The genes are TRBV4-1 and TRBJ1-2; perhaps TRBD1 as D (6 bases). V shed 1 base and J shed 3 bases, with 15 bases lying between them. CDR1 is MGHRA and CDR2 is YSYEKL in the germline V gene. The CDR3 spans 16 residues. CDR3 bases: TGCGCCAGCAGCCAAGTTGGCTTGGGGGGCGACTATGGCTACACCTTC. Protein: CASSQVGLGGDYGYTF.

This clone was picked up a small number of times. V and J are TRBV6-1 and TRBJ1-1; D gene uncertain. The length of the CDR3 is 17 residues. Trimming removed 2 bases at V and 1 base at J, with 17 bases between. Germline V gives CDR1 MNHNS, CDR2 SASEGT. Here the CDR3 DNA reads TGTGCCAGCAGTGAATACAATCAGGAGGTAAGGAACACTGAAGCTTTCTTT. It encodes CASSEYNQEVRNTEAFF.

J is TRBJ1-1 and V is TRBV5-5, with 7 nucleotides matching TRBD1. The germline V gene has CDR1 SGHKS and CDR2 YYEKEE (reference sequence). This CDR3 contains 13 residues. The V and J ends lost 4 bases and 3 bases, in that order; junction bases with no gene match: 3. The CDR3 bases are TGTGCCAGCAGCCTAGGGACAGACACTGAAGCTTTCTTT. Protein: CASSLGTDTEAFF.

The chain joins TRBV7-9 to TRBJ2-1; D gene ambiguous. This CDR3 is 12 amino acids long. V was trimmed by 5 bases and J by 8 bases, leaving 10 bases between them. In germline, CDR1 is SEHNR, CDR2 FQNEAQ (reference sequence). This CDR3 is CASSPVFDEQFF. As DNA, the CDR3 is TGTGCCAGCAGCCCCGTTTTCGATGAGCAGTTCTTC.